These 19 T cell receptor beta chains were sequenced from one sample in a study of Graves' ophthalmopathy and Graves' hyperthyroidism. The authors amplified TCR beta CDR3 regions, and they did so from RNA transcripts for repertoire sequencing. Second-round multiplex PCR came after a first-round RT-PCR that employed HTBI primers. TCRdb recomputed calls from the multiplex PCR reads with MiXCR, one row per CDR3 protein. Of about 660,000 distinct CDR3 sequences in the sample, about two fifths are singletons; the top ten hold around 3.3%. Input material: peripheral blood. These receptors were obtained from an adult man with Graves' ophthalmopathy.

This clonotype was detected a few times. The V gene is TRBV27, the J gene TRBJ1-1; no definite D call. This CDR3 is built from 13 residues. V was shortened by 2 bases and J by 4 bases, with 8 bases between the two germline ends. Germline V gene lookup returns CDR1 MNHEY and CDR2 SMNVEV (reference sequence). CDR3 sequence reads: CASSLGRFTEAFF. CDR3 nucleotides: TGTGCCAGCAGTTTAGGTAGGTTCACTGAAGCTTTCTTT.

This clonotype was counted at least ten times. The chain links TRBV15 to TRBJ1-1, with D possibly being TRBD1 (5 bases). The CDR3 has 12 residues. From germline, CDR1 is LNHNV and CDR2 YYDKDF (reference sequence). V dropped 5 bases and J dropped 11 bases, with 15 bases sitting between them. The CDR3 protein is CATSGGRGDAFF. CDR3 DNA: TGTGCCACCAGCGGGGGTCGAGGTGACGCTTTCTTT.

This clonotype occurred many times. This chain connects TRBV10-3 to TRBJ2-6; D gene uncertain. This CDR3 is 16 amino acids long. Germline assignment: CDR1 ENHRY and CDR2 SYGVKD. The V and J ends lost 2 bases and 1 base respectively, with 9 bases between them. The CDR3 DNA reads TGTGCCATCAGTGAGCCAAAGCTTTCTGGGGCCAACGTCCTGACTTTC. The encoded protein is CAISEPKLSGANVLTF.

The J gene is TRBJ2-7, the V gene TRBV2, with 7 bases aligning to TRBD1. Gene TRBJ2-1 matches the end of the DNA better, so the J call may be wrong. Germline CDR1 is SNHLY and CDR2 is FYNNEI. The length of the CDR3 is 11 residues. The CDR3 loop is CASRQQGEQFF. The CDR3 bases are TGTGCCAGCAGGCAACAGGGGGAGCAGTTCTTC.

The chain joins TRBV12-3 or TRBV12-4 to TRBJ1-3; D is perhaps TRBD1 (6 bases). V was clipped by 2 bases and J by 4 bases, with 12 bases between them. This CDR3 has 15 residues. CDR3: CASSLMGAAGNTIYF. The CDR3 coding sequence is TGTGCCAGCAGTTTAATGGGGGCGGCAGGAAACACCATATATTTT.

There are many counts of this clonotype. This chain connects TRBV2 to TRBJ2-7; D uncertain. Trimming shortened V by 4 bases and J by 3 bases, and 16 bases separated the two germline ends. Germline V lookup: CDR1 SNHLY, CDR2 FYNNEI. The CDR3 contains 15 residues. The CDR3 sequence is CASSGQVDNDYEQYF. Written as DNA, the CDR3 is TGTGCCAGCAGTGGGCAGGTGGATAACGACTACGAGCAGTACTTC.

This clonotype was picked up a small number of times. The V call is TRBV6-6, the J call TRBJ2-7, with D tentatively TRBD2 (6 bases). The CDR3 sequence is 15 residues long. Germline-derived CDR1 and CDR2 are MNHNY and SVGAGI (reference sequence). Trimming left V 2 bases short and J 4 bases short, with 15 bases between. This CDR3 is CASSYLGSTLYEQYF. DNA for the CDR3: TGTGCCAGCAGTTACCTCGGGAGTACTTTGTACGAGCAGTACTTC.

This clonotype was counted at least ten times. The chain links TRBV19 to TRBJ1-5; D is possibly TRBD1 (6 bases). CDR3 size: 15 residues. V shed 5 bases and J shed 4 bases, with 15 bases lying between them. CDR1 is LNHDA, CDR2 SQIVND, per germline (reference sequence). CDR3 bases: TGTGCCAGTAGTGCAGGGGATGCGTGGAATCAGCCCCAGCATTTT. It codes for CASSAGDAWNQPQHF.

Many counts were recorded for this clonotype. CDR3 in amino acids: CASTKMETQYF. The DNA for the CDR3 is TGTGCCAGCACCAAGATGGAGACCCAGTACTTC. This chain connects TRBV7-9 to TRBJ2-5, with D unresolved. Trimming left V 7 bases short and J 5 bases short, with 8 bases between. Germline V gives CDR1 SEHNR, CDR2 FQNEAQ (reference sequence). CDR3 length: 11 residues.

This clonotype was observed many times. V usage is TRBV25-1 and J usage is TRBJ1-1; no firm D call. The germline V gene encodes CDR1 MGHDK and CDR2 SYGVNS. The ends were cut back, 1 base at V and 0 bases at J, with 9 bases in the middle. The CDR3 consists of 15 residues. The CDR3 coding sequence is TGTGCCAGCAGTGAATCGGCAGTTATGAACACTGAAGCTTTCTTT. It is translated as CASSESAVMNTEAFF.

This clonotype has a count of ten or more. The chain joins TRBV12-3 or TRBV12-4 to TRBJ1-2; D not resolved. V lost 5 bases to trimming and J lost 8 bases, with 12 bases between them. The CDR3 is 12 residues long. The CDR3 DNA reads TGTGCCAGCAGTCGGATGGGGTTGGGCTACACCTTC. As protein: CASSRMGLGYTF.

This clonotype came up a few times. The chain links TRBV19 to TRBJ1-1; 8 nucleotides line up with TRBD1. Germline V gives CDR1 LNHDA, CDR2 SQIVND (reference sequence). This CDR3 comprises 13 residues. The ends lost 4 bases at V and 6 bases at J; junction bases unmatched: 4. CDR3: CASSNQGAAEAFF. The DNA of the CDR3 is TGTGCCAGTAGTAATCAGGGGGCGGCTGAAGCTTTCTTT.

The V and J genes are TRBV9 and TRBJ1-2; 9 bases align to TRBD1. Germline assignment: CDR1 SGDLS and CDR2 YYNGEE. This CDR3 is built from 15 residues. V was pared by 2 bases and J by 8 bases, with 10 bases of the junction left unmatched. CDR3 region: CASSVTGGVMGGYTF. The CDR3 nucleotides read TGTGCCAGCAGCGTCACAGGGGGCGTAATGGGCGGCTACACCTTC.

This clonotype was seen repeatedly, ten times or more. Here the CDR3 reads CASSFQGSEKLFF. CDR3 bases: TGTGCCAGCAGCTTCCAGGGGTCAGAAAAACTGTTTTTT. The J gene is TRBJ1-4, the V gene TRBV13; the D gene is possibly TRBD1 (6 bases). With 3 bases removed from V and 8 bases from J, the gap between germline ends came to 10 bases. Germline values: CDR1 PRHDT, CDR2 FYEKMQ (reference sequence). The CDR3 consists of 13 residues.

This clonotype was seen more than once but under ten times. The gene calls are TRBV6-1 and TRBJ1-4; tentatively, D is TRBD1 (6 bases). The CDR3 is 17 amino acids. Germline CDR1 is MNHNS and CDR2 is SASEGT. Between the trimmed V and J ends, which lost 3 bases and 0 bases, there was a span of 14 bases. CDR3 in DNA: TGTGCCAGCAGTGAGTCGGGGGGCCCAGCAACTAATGAAAAACTGTTTTTT. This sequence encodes CASSESGGPATNEKLFF.

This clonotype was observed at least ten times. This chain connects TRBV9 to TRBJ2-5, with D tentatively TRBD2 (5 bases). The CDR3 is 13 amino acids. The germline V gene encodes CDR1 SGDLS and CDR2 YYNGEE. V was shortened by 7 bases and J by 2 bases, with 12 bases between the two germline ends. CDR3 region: CASSGGRQETQYF. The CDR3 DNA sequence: TGTGCCAGCTCAGGCGGGCGACAAGAGACCCAGTACTTC. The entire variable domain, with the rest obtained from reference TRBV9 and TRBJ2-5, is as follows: DSGVTQTPKHLITATGQRVTLRCSPRSGDLSVYWYQQSLDQGLQFLIQYYNGEERAKGNILERFSAQQFPDLHSELNLSSLELGDSALYFCASSGGRQETQYFGPGTRLLVL.

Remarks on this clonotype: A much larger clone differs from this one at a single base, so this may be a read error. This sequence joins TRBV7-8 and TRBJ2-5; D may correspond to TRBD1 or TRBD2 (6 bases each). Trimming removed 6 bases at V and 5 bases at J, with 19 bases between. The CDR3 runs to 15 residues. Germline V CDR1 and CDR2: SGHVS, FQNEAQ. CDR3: CASRPRGVLGETQYF. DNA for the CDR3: TGTGCCAGCAGACCAAGGGGGGTATTAGGGGAGACCCAGTACTTC.

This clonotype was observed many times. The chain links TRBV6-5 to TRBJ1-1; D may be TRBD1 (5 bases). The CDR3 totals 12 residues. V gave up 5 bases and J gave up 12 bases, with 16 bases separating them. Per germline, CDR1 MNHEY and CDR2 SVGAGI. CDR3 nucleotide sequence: TGTGCCAGCAGTGCGGGCGGGACCTTTCCTTTCTTT. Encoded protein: CASSAGGTFPFF.

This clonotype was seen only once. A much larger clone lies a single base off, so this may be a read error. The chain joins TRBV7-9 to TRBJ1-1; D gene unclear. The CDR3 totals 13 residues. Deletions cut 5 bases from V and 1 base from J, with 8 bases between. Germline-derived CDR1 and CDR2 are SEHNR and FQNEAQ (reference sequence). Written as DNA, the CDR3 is TGTGCCAGCAGCAAGACAACGAACACTGAAGCTTTCTTT. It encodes CASSKTTNTEAFF. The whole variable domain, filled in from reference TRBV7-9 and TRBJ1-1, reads DTGVSQNPRHKITKRGQNVTFRCDPISEHNRLYWYRQTLGQGPEFLTYFQNEAQLEKSRLLSDRFSAERPKGSFSTLEIQRTEQGDSAMYLCASSKTTNTEAFFGQGTRLTVV.